This T cell receptor beta chain was found in a study of blood T cells in healthy people across ages. V shed 5 bases and J 8 bases; nucleotides not matched to a gene: 9. CDR3 size: 15 residues. Germline lookup yields CDR1 SEHNR and CDR2 FQNEAQ (reference sequence). For the second PCR, which ran for about 7 to 12 cycles, a sample-barcoded 5' primer and a J-beta primer mix were used. TCRdb independently ran MiXCR on the 5' RACE reads; one entry per CDR3 protein. Of more than 500,000 distinct CDR3 sequences listed, about 27% are singletons. Per-sample yields of isolated PBMCs were at least 7 million. The same data also went into a second study, on T cells of mothers and their children. That paper states: Material was donated by three healthy Caucasian mothers and their six children. The TCR beta CDR3 read count exceeded 9.5 million for each mother and was around 3.1 million for each child. Slightly higher overlap, not significant, was seen in related mother-child pairs than in unrelated pairs.

The chain uses TRBV7-9 and TRBJ2-1; TRBD2 agrees at 10 bases. The clonotype originates from a boy aged 2 to 10 in good health. The specimen sequenced was blood. CDR3 region: CASSPSGSGWDEQFF. The DNA for the CDR3 is TGTGCCAGCAGCCCTAGCGGGAGCGGATGGGATGAGCAGTTCTTC. The full variable domain, with the rest looked up from reference TRBV7-9 and TRBJ2-1, is DTGVSQNPRHKITKRGQNVTFRCDPISEHNRLYWYRQTLGQGPEFLTYFQNEAQLEKSRLLSDRFSAERPKGSFSTLEIQRTEQGDSAMYLCASSPSGSGWDEQFFGPGTRLTVL.